The entry below gives a single T cell receptor beta chain sequence along with its context. Its cognate antigen is unknown. Only in-frame clones appear in the TCRdb table, and some are missing; sequencing was by immunoSEQ multiplex PCR. Of 130,000 to 150,000 clones listed, 90% are singletons. The sample is drawn from a study of T cell responses to AZD1222 COVID-19 vaccine. Study-wide results and limits: An increase in Spike-specific TCR breadth and depth was observed after two AZD1222 doses. Clonal diversity was possibly underestimated; the donors were predominantly white British and more often female. Of spike-specific TCRs, nearly half reportedly target regions left unmutated in variants.

The CDR3 spans 15 residues. Trimming took 1 base from V and 9 from J; bases not matched to a gene: 8. The germline CDR1 and CDR2 sequences are LNHDA and SQIVND (reference sequence). The chain is built from TRBV19 and TRBJ2-1; 8 bases line up with TRBD2. The specimen comprised peripheral blood, sampled on day 0 of AZD1222 vaccination. This receptor was taken from an adult in good health. The CDR3 coding sequence is TGTGCCAGTAGTATAGCGGGAGGGCCTAGGGGTGAGCAGTTCTTC. This encodes CASSIAGGPRGEQFF.